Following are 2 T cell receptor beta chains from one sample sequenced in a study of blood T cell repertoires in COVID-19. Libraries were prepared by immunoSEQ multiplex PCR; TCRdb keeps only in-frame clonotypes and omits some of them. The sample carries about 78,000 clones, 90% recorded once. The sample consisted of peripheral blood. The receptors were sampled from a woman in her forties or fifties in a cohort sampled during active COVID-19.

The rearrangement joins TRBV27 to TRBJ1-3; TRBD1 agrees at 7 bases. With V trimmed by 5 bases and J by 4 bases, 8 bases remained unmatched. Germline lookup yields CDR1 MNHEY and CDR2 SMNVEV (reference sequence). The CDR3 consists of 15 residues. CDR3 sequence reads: CASSPIGGFGNTIYF. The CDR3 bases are TGTGCCAGCAGTCCTATAGGGGGCTTCGGAAACACCATATATTTT.

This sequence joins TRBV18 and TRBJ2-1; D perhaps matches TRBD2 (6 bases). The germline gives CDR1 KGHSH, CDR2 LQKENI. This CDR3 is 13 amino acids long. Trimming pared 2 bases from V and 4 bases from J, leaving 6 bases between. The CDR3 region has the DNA TGTGCCAGCTCACCAGGGAGGTACAATGAGCAGTTCTTC. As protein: CASSPGRYNEQFF.